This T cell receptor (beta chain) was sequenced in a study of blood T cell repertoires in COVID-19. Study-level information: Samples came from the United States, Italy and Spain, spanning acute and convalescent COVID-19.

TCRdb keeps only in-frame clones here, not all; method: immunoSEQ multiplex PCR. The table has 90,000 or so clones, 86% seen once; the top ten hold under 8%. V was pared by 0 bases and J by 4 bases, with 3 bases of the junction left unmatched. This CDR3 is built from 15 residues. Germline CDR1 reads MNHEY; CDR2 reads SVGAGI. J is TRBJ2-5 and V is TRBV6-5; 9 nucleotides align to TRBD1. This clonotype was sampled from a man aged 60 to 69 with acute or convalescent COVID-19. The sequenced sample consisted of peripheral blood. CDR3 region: CASSYSGQGRETQYF. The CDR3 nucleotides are TGTGCCAGCAGTTACTCGGGACAGGGCCGAGAGACCCAGTACTTC.